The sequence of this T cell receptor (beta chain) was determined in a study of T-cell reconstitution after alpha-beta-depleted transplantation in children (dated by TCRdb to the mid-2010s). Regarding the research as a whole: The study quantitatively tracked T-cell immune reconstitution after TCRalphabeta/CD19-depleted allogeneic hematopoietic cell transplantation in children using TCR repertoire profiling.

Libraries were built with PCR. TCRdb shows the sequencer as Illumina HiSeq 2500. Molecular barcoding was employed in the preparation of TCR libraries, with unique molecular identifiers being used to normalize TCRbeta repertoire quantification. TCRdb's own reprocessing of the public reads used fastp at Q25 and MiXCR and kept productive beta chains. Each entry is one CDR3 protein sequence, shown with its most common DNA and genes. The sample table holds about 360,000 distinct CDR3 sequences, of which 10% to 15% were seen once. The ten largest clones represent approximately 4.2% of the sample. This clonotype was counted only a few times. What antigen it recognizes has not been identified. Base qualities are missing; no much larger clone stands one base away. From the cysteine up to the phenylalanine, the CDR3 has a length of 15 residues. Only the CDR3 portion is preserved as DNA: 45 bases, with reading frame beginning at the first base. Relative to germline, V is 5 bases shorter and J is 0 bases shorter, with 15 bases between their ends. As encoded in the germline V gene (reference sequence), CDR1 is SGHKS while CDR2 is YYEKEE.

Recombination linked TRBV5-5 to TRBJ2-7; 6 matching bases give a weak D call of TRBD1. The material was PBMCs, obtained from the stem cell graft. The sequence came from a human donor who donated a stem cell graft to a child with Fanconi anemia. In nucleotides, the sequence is TGTGCCAGCAGTCAGACAGGACCGAGCTCCTACGAGCAGTACTTC. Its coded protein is CASSQTGPSSYEQYF. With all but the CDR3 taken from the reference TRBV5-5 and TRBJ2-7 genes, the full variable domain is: DAGVTQSPTHLIKTRGQQVTLRCSPISGHKSVSWYQQVLGQGPQFIFQYYEKEERGRGNFPDRFSARQFPNYSSELNVNALLLGDSALYLCASSQTGPSSYEQYFGPGTRLTVT.